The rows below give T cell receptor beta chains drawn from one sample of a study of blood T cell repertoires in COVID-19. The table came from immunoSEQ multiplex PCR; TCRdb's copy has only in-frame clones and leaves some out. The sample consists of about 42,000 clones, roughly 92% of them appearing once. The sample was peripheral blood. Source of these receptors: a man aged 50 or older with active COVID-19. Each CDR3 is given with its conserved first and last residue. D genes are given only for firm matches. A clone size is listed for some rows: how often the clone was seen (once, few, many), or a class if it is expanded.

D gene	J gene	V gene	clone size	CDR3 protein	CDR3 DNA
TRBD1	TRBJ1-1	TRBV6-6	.	CASTGTVRNTEAFF	TGTGCCAGCACCGGGACAGTCCGGAACACTGAAGCTTTCTTT
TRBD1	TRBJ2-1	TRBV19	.	CASSADRSSSYNEQFF	TGTGCCAGTAGTGCGGACAGGAGTTCCTCCTACAATGAGCAGTTCTTC
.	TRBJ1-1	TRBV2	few	CASSRRIEAFF	TGTGCCAGCAGTCGGAGGATTGAAGCTTTCTTT
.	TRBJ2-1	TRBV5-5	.	CASSLVSRSSYNEQFF	TGTGCCAGCAGCTTGGTATCCCGTTCCTCCTACAATGAGCAGTTCTTC
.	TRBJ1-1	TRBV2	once	CASSGESRSRNTEAFF	TGTGCCAGCAGTGGGGAGTCCAGGAGTCGGAACACTGAAGCTTTCTTT
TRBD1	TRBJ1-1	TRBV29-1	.	CSAGTGSMNTEAFF	TGCAGCGCTGGGACAGGGTCAATGAACACTGAAGCTTTCTTT
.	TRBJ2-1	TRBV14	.	CASSQDRGGPLYNEQFF	TGTGCCAGCAGCCAAGATCGAGGCGGCCCACTCTACAATGAGCAGTTCTTC
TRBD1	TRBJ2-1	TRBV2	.	CANEGDRGNNEQFF	TGTGCCAATGAGGGGGACAGGGGGAACAATGAGCAGTTCTTC
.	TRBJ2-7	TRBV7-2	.	CASSLRSFSYEQYF	TGTGCCAGCAGCTTAAGGAGTTTCTCCTACGAGCAGTACTTC
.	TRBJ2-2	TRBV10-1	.	CASIILTGNTGELFF	TGCGCCAGCATTATATTGACAGGGAACACCGGGGAGCTGTTTTTT
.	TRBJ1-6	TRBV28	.	CASSLGGTGNSPLHF	TGTGCCAGCAGTTTAGGGGGCACAGGGAATTCACCCCTCCACTTT
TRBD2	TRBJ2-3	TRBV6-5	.	CASRTAGVPDTQYF	TGTGCCAGCAGAACCGCGGGAGTGCCAGATACGCAGTATTTT
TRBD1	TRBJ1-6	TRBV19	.	CASSKTGTGGTNSPLHF	TGTGCCAGTAGTAAAACCGGGACAGGGGGTACTAATTCACCCCTCCACTTT
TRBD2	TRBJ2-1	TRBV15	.	CATSSTGLAGFAYNEQFF	TGTGCCACCAGCAGTACGGGACTAGCGGGTTTCGCTTACAATGAGCAGTTCTTC
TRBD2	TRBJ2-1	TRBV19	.	CASSTGLAGNNEQFF	TGTGCCAGTAGTACGGGACTAGCGGGGAACAATGAGCAGTTCTTC
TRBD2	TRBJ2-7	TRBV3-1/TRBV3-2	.	CASSQDTAGGNNEQYF	TGTGCCAGCAGCCAAGATACCGCGGGAGGTAACAACGAGCAGTACTTC
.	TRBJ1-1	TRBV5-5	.	CASSFFPGYTEAFF	TGTGCCAGCAGCTTCTTCCCTGGCTACACTGAAGCTTTCTTT
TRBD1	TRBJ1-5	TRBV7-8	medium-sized	CASSFDRVGQPQHF	TGTGCCAGCAGCTTCGACAGGGTTGGGCAGCCCCAGCATTTT
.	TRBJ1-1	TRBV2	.	CASSESREDEAFF	TGTGCCAGCAGTGAATCGCGTGAGGATGAAGCTTTCTTT
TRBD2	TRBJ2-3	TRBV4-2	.	CASSLQASGSVADTQYF	TGTGCCAGCAGCCTCCAGGCTAGCGGGAGCGTCGCAGATACGCAGTATTTT
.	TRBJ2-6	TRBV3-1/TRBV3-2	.	CASSPDTLSGANVLTF	TGTGCCAGCAGCCCGGACACCCTCTCTGGGGCCAACGTCCTGACTTTC
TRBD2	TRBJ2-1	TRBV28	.	CASKDGTSARRPYNEQFF	TGTGCCAGCAAAGACGGGACTAGCGCCCGACGACCCTACAATGAGCAGTTCTTC
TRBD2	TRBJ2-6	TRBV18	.	CASSREGDSGANVLTF	TGTGCCAGCTCCCGGGAGGGGGACTCTGGGGCCAACGTCCTGACTTTC
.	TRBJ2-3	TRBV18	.	CASSPWQGLTDTQYF	TGTGCCAGCTCACCGTGGCAGGGCCTCACAGATACGCAGTATTTT
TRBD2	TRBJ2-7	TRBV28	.	CASSPGTSRRYEQYF	TGTGCCAGCAGTCCTGGGACTAGCCGCAGATACGAGCAGTACTTC
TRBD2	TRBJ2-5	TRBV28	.	CASSWTSGQETQYF	TGTGCCAGCAGTTGGACTAGCGGCCAAGAGACCCAGTACTTC
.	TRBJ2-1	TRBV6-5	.	CASMGQGGYNEQFF	TGTGCCAGCATGGGGCAGGGAGGTTACAATGAGCAGTTCTTC
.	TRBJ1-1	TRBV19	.	CASSIRGMNTEAFF	TGTGCCAGTAGTATTCGGGGGATGAACACTGAAGCTTTCTTT
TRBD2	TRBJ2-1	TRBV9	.	CASSPRLGLAVYNEQFF	TGTGCCAGCAGCCCGAGACTGGGACTAGCGGTTTACAATGAGCAGTTCTTC
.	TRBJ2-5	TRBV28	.	CASSPRGRGVKETQYF	TGTGCCAGCAGTCCCCGGGGGAGGGGGGTAAAAGAGACCCAGTACTTC
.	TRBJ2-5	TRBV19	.	CASSPKKRLTQETQYF	TGTGCCAGTAGTCCCAAAAAACGACTAACCCAAGAGACCCAGTACTTC
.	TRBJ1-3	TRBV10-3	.	CAIGTAGNTIYF	TGTGCCATTGGGACTGCTGGAAACACCATATATTTT
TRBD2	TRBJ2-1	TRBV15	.	CATSRDRGSGRYNEQFF	TGTGCCACCAGCAGAGACCGGGGTAGCGGGAGGTACAATGAGCAGTTCTTC
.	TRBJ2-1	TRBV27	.	CASGGDEQFF	TGTGCCAGTGGTGGAGATGAGCAGTTCTTC
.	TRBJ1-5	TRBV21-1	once	CASRGRRTAGGNQPQHF	TGTGCCAGCAGGGGAAGGAGGACGGCTGGAGGCAATCAGCCCCAGCATTTT
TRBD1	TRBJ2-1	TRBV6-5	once	CATRTGESDEQFF	TGTGCCACCAGGACAGGGGAATCTGATGAGCAGTTCTTC
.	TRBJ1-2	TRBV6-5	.	CASTSRTVGNYGYTF	TGTGCCAGCACCTCCAGGACAGTGGGAAACTATGGCTACACCTTC
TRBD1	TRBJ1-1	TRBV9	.	CASSAGWDRRNTEAFF	TGTGCCAGCAGCGCGGGATGGGACAGGAGGAACACTGAAGCTTTCTTT
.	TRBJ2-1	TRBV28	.	CASRSWNEQFF	TGTGCCAGCAGGAGTTGGAATGAGCAGTTCTTC
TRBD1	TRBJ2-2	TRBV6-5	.	CASSSPSGGNTGELFF	TGTGCCAGCAGTTCGCCTTCAGGGGGGAACACCGGGGAGCTGTTTTTT
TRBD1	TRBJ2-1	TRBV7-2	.	CASSQGQGTHNEQFF	TGTGCCAGCAGCCAGGGACAGGGGACTCACAATGAGCAGTTCTTC
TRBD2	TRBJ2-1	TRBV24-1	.	CATSGKAGREALRNEQFF	TGTGCCACCAGTGGCAAAGCGGGCCGGGAGGCATTGCGGAATGAGCAGTTCTTC
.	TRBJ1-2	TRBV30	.	CAWSRTTNYGYTF	TGTGCCTGGAGTAGGACTACTAACTATGGCTACACCTTC
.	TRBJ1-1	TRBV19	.	CASSIELTGLATEAFF	TGTGCCAGTAGTATAGAACTTACAGGGTTGGCCACTGAAGCTTTCTTT
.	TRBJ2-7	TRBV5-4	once	CASSLSESLRWEQYF	TGTGCCAGCAGCTTGAGCGAGAGTCTACGTTGGGAGCAGTACTTC
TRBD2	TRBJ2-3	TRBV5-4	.	CASSPIGTSASTDTQYF	TGTGCCAGCAGCCCCATCGGGACTAGCGCCTCCACAGATACGCAGTATTTT
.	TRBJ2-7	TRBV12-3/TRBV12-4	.	CASQDRRGEQYF	TGTGCCAGCCAGGACCGTCGGGGCGAGCAGTACTTC
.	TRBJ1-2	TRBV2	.	CASRATGQGLGYTF	TGTGCCAGCAGGGCAACAGGTCAGGGCCTCGGCTACACCTTC
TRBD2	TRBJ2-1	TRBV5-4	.	CASSSQAGVLGEQFF	TGTGCCAGCAGCAGCCAGGCGGGAGTTCTTGGTGAGCAGTTCTTC
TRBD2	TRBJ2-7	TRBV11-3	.	CASSLGGLAGASYEQYF	TGTGCCAGCAGCCTCGGCGGCCTAGCGGGGGCTTCCTACGAGCAGTACTTC
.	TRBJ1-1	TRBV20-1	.	CSASPTAITEAFF	TGCAGTGCTAGTCCAACAGCCATCACTGAAGCTTTCTTT
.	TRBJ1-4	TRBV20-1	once	CSASTGANEKLFF	TGCAGTGCTAGTACGGGGGCTAATGAAAAACTGTTTTTT
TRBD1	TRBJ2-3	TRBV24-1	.	CATSDSGTGREDTQYF	TGTGCCACCAGTGATTCCGGGACAGGAAGGGAAGATACGCAGTATTTT
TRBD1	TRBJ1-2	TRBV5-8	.	CASSTGTVFNYGYTF	TGTGCCAGCAGCACTGGGACAGTATTTAACTATGGCTACACCTTC
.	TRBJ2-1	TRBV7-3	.	CASSLNLANEQFF	TGTGCCAGCAGCTTAAATCTAGCCAATGAGCAGTTCTTC
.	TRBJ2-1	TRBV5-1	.	CASSLEGSLLDNEQFF	TGCGCCAGCAGCTTGGAAGGATCGCTGCTAGACAATGAGCAGTTCTTC
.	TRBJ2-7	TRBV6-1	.	CASSERGSYEQYF	TGTGCCAGCAGTGAACGGGGGTCCTACGAGCAGTACTTC
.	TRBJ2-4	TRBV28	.	CASSGGWGNIQYF	TGTGCCAGCAGCGGGGGTTGGGGAAACATTCAGTACTTC
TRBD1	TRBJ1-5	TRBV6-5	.	CAVWDRGYSNQPQHF	TGTGCCGTATGGGACAGGGGTTATAGCAATCAGCCCCAGCATTTT
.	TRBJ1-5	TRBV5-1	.	CASSPNQGYSNQPQHF	TGCGCCAGCAGCCCAAATCAGGGTTATAGCAATCAGCCCCAGCATTTT